One and the same sample provided the 4 T cell receptor beta chains below, sequenced in a study of blood T cell repertoires in COVID-19. Clones were read by immunoSEQ multiplex PCR, and TCRdb kept only the in-frame ones, dropping some. This table has some 180,000 clones, approximately 90% appearing once. The sequenced sample consisted of peripheral blood. The source is a man aged 18 to 29 with COVID-19, enrolled during active disease.

The chain has TRBV9 and TRBJ2-5, with D possibly matching TRBD1 (6 bases). This CDR3 is built from 15 residues. The germline V gene encodes CDR1 SGDLS and CDR2 YYNGEE. Trimming cost V 3 bases and J 3 bases, with 15 bases left between them. This CDR3 is CASSASPWTEETQYF. CDR3 in DNA: TGTGCCAGCAGCGCGAGTCCCTGGACAGAAGAGACCCAGTACTTC.

The genes are TRBV9 and TRBJ2-7; 7 nucleotides line up with TRBD1. The CDR3 is 15 amino acids. V dropped 4 bases and J dropped 0; count of bases not matched to a gene: 7. The germline V gene encodes CDR1 SGDLS and CDR2 YYNGEE. CDR3 residues: CASSNPGTASYEQYF. The DNA for the CDR3 is TGTGCCAGCAGCAATCCGGGGACAGCCTCCTACGAGCAGTACTTC.

The chain recombines TRBV7-2 with TRBJ1-3; tentatively, D is TRBD1 (5 bases). Trimming left V 4 bases short and J 3 bases short, with 16 bases between. The CDR3 runs to 16 residues. The germline V gene encodes CDR1 SGHTA and CDR2 FQGNSA. CDR3 loop: CASSSQPGLGGNTIYF. DNA of the CDR3: TGTGCCAGCAGCTCTCAACCGGGACTCGGTGGAAACACCATATATTTT.

The chain is built from TRBV5-4 and TRBJ2-7; unclear D gene. This CDR3 comprises 14 residues. CDR1 SGHNT and CDR2 YYREEE come from the germline V gene (reference sequence). V was shortened by 0 bases and J by 5 bases, with 12 bases between the two germline ends. The DNA for the CDR3 is TGTGCCAGCAGCTTGGCTCCCACTCTAGACGAGCAGTACTTC. Its translation: CASSLAPTLDEQYF.